This TCR beta chain was documented in a study of Graves' ophthalmopathy and Graves' hyperthyroidism. Transcripts of RNA were the source for amplifying TCR beta CDR3 regions. The first round was an RT-PCR with HTBI primers, and the second round was a multiplex PCR. A single record per CDR3 protein comes from TCRdb applying MiXCR to the multiplex PCR reads. The table shows 450,000 to 600,000 distinct CDR3 sequences, with 39% occurring only once. V was cut by 4 bases and J by 9 bases, with 15 bases left in between. The V gene's germline CDR1 is LGHDT and CDR2 YNNKEL (reference sequence). CDR3 size: 13 residues. Clinical symptoms, serum thyroxine, TRAb, thyroid ultrasound and orbital computed tomography formed the basis of diagnosis. This clonotype showed up just a few times.

Sequenced material: peripheral blood or thyroid tissue (not recorded which). The chain has TRBV3-1 and TRBJ2-5, with D possibly called TRBD1 or TRBD2 (5 bases each). The TCR was taken from an adult man with Graves' hyperthyroidism. This CDR3 reads CASSPQRGRPQYF. The CDR3 DNA reads as TGTGCCAGCAGCCCGCAGAGGGGAAGGCCCCAGTACTTC.